Below are 31 T cell receptor beta chains sequenced from a single sample in a study of blood T cells in healthy people across ages (dated by TCRdb to between 2015 and 2016). Receptor libraries were prepared by 5' RACE. Sequenced on an Illumina HiSeq 2500. A second PCR of about 6 to 11 cycles was performed with a sample-barcoded 5' primer and a J-beta primer mix. TCRdb passed the public sequencing reads through fastp at Q25 and MiXCR, retaining productive beta sequences. Each CDR3 protein appears once, grouped with its most common genes and DNA. In this sample the table shows approximately 830,000 distinct CDR3 sequences, 62% of which occur a single time. The biggest ten clones account for about a quarter of the sample. The specimen sequenced was blood. These receptors were collected from a man aged 25 to 45 in good health.

This chain uses TRBV29-1 with TRBJ1-2; 8 positions match TRBD1. The V and J ends lost 3 bases and 5 bases, in that order; junction bases with no gene match: 8. Germline-derived CDR1 and CDR2 are SQVTM and ANQGSEA. This CDR3 contains 14 residues. The CDR3 nucleotides are TGCAGCGTTGAGCTGTCAGGGGGCTGGTATGGCTACACCTTC. Its translation: CSVELSGGWYGYTF.

The V and J genes are TRBV5-4 and TRBJ2-3; TRBD2 agrees at 7 bases. V trimming: 6 bases; J trimming: 6 bases; junction bases outside the gene matches: 13. Germline CDR1 and CDR2: SGHNT and YYREEE (reference sequence). The CDR3 contains 15 residues. The CDR3 region is CASTSRTRTGDTQYF. For the CDR3, the DNA is TGTGCCAGCACCTCGAGGACTAGAACAGGTGATACGCAGTATTTT.

This chain joins TRBV6-2 or TRBV6-3 and TRBJ2-3; possible D gene TRBD2, 6 bases. Between the trimmed V and J ends, which lost 2 bases and 9 bases, there was a span of 15 bases. Germline values: CDR1 MNHEY, CDR2 SVGEGT. The CDR3 has 14 residues. The CDR3 loop reads CASSYRTGGSTQYF. The CDR3 nucleotides read TGTGCCAGCAGTTACCGGACCGGGGGTTCAACGCAGTATTTT.

In its sample, this clonotype was seen many times. This chain joins TRBV13 and TRBJ2-1; 7 bases line up with TRBD1. V lost 1 base to trimming and J lost 8 bases; unmatched junction nucleotides: 11. Per the germline V gene, CDR1 is PRHDT and CDR2 is FYEKMQ (reference sequence). The CDR3 runs 16 residues. CDR3 bases: TGTGCCAGCAGCTTAGATTTGAGGGGGCGCTTTGATGAGCAGTTCTTC. Residues: CASSLDLRGRFDEQFF.

By proportion, this clonotype is medium-sized. This CDR3 reads CASSPGGGYTDTQYF. CDR3 nucleotides: TGTGCCAGCAGCCCAGGGGGGGGCTACACAGATACGCAGTATTTT. The J gene is TRBJ2-3, the V gene TRBV3-1; D is possibly TRBD1 or TRBD2 (7 bases each). V lost 4 bases, J lost 2 bases, and 13 bases lay in between. From germline, CDR1 is LGHDT and CDR2 YNNKEL (reference sequence). CDR3 size: 15 residues.

This clonotype has only a few counts. The chain couples TRBV28 to TRBJ1-1, with D possibly matching TRBD1 (6 bases). The CDR3 contains 16 residues. CDR1 and CDR2 from the germline V gene are MDHEN and SYDVKM. V lost 3 bases and J 8 bases, leaving 22 bases between the germline ends. The CDR3 protein is CASSFPATGLHLEAFF. The DNA for the CDR3 is TGTGCCAGCAGTTTCCCCGCCACAGGGCTCCACTTGGAAGCTTTCTTT.

This clonotype occurred once. The chain couples TRBV7-3 to TRBJ2-1; D remains unclear. Trimming shortened V by 2 bases and J by 10 bases, and 12 bases separated the two germline ends. The CDR3 sequence is 13 residues long. Germline V gene sequence: CDR1 SGHTA, CDR2 FQGTGA. Here the CDR3 reads CASSLPYSREQFF. The CDR3 bases are TGTGCCAGCAGCTTACCCTACTCGAGGGAGCAGTTCTTC.

About this clonotype itself: A much larger clone differs by one base, so this may be a read error. The CDR3 bases are TGCAGCGGTGAGCTGGGACTAGGAAACATTCAGTACTTC. This translates into CSGELGLGNIQYF. The rearrangement uses TRBV29-1 and TRBJ2-4, with 8 positions matching TRBD2. V shed 7 bases and J 6 bases; nucleotides not matched to a gene: 8. Germline lookup yields CDR1 SQVTM and CDR2 ANQGSEA. There are 13 residues in the CDR3.

The V call is TRBV6-6, the J call TRBJ1-2; possible D gene TRBD1, 5 bases. Trimming took 11 bases from V and 5 from J, leaving 18 bases between them. CDR1 and CDR2 (germline): MNHNY, SVGAGI (reference sequence). The CDR3 length is 13 residues. In DNA, the CDR3 is TGTGCCGGAAAGGGGCAGGGACTTTATGGCTACACCTTC. Protein sequence: CAGKGQGLYGYTF.

This chain connects TRBV4-2 to TRBJ2-1; D remains ambiguous. The ends were cut back, 1 base at V and 2 bases at J, with 12 bases in the middle. Per germline, CDR1 LGHNA and CDR2 YNFKEQ. The CDR3 is 16 amino acids. CDR3 coding DNA: TGTGCCAGCAGCCAAGTTAAGCTAAGGCCCTACAATGAGCAGTTCTTC. Amino acids: CASSQVKLRPYNEQFF.

This clonotype occurred a few times. This chain joins TRBV7-9 and TRBJ2-7, with 11 bases lining up with TRBD1. The DNA matches TRBJ2-5 better at its end, which makes the J call doubtful. This CDR3 contains 14 residues. Germline values: CDR1 SEHNR, CDR2 FQNEAQ (reference sequence). As DNA, the CDR3 is TGTGCCAGCAGCGGACAGGGGGCAAGTGAGACCCAGTACTTC. It is translated as CASSGQGASETQYF.

This clonotype was seen more than once but under ten times. The CDR3 region is CSAREVGSARDGYTF. DNA of the CDR3: TGCAGTGCTAGAGAGGTTGGCTCTGCTAGGGATGGCTACACCTTC. J is TRBJ1-2 and V is TRBV20-1; D unresolved. Germline V gene lookup returns CDR1 DFQATT and CDR2 SNEGSKA (reference sequence). Trimming stripped 0 bases from V and 6 bases from J, with 17 bases between. This CDR3 spans 15 amino acids.

The chain uses TRBV7-9 and TRBJ1-4, with D maybe TRBD1 (6 bases). The CDR3 has 15 residues. Looked up from germline, CDR1 is SEHNR and CDR2 is FQNEAQ (reference sequence). Trimming pared 5 bases from V and 7 bases from J, leaving 17 bases between. The CDR3 reads CASSLYRERSEKLFF. The CDR3 region has the DNA TGTGCCAGCAGCCTTTACAGGGAACGGAGTGAAAAACTGTTTTTT.

The chain recombines TRBV6-2 or TRBV6-3 with TRBJ1-5; D is unclear. Looked up from germline, CDR1 is MNHEY and CDR2 is SVGEGT. This CDR3 is built from 13 residues. Deletions cut 6 bases from V and 3 bases from J, with 9 bases between. Here the CDR3 reads CASSPQYNQPQHF. In DNA form, the CDR3 reads TGTGCCAGCAGCCCTCAATACAATCAGCCCCAGCATTTT.

The sample holds one count of this clonotype. This chain links TRBV20-1 with TRBJ2-5; weak D call: TRBD2 (6 bases). With 5 bases removed from V and 2 bases from J, the gap between germline ends came to 18 bases. This CDR3 contains 15 residues. The germline CDR1 and CDR2 sequences are DFQATT and SNEGSKA (reference sequence). The chain's CDR3 is CSAARGVGGQETQYF. Written as DNA, the CDR3 is TGCAGTGCTGCCCGCGGCGTGGGAGGACAAGAGACCCAGTACTTC.

This rearrangement joins TRBV29-1 to TRBJ1-1; TRBD1 might be the D (5 bases). This CDR3 has 13 residues. V lost 7 bases to trimming and J lost 4 bases, with 16 bases between them. In germline, CDR1 is SQVTM, CDR2 ANQGSEA. Here the CDR3 reads CSGGWGGGTEAFF. The CDR3 nucleotides read TGCAGCGGGGGTTGGGGCGGGGGCACTGAAGCTTTCTTT. The full variable domain, with the rest looked up from reference TRBV29-1 and TRBJ1-1, is SAVISQKPSRDICQRGTSLTIQCQVDSQVTMMFWYRQQPGQSLTLIATANQGSEATYESGFVIDKFPISRPNLTFSTLTVSNMSPEDSSIYLCSGGWGGGTEAFFGQGTRLTVV.

The chain uses TRBV5-1 and TRBJ2-4; D unresolved. Trimming pared 4 bases from V and 6 bases from J, leaving 14 bases between. This CDR3 contains 14 residues. Germline CDR1 and CDR2: SGHRS and YFSETQ. The CDR3 DNA reads as TGCGCCAGCAGCGCAAACCGCGGTGTAAACATTCAGTACTTC. Its translation is CASSANRGVNIQYF. Full variable domain (missing parts from reference TRBV5-1 and TRBJ2-4): KAGVTQTPRYLIKTRGQQVTLSCSPISGHRSVSWYQQTPGQGLQFLFEYFSETQRNKGNFPGRFSGRQFSNSRSEMNVSTLELGDSALYLCASSANRGVNIQYFGAGTRLSVL.

The chain couples TRBV28 to TRBJ1-1; no reliable D call. CDR1 is MDHEN, CDR2 SYDVKM, per germline. Deletions cut 7 bases from V and 5 bases from J, with 17 bases between. The CDR3 sequence is 14 residues long. CDR3 region: CASTPEEARTEAFF. The CDR3 region has the DNA TGTGCCAGCACCCCGGAGGAGGCGAGGACTGAAGCTTTCTTT.

The chain combines TRBV5-5 with TRBJ1-1; 8 bases are a match to TRBD1. Losses at the gene ends were 3 bases for V and 1 base for J; bases not matched to a gene: 8. This CDR3 spans 16 amino acids. Germline CDR1 is SGHKS and CDR2 is YYEKEE (reference sequence). The CDR3 region is CASSSRTGMKNTEAFF. CDR3 nucleotide sequence: TGTGCCAGCAGCTCGCGGACAGGGATGAAGAACACTGAAGCTTTCTTT.

This clonotype has only a few counts. The rearrangement links TRBV15 to TRBJ2-3; 10 bases are shared with TRBD2. Trimming cost V 5 bases and J 4 bases; bases outside gene matches: 9. Germline assignment: CDR1 LNHNV and CDR2 YYDKDF (reference sequence). CDR3 length: 16 residues. For the CDR3, the DNA is TGTGCCACCAGCGGGGGTGGGACTAGCGTTCCAGATACGCAGTATTTT. As protein: CATSGGGTSVPDTQYF.

The CDR3 DNA reads TGCGCCAGCAGCAACAACAAGTACAATGAGCAGTTCTTC. Translated: CASSNNKYNEQFF. The chain uses TRBV5-1 and TRBJ2-1; no clear D gene. Germline V gene sequence: CDR1 SGHRS, CDR2 YFSETQ. This CDR3 has 13 residues. Trimming shortened V by 4 bases and J by 4 bases, and 9 bases separated the two germline ends.

CDR3: CASSERAGRQETQYF. As DNA, the CDR3 is TGTGCCAGCAGTGAAAGGGCAGGGAGACAAGAGACCCAGTACTTC. V is TRBV6-1 and J is TRBJ2-5; D could derive from TRBD1 or TRBD2 (5 bases each). Trimming removed 2 bases at V and 2 bases at J, with 12 bases between. Per germline, CDR1 MNHNS and CDR2 SASEGT. The CDR3 consists of 15 residues.

This rearrangement joins TRBV20-1 to TRBJ2-3; no clear D gene. This CDR3 region has 13 residues. CDR1 DFQATT and CDR2 SNEGSKA come from the germline V gene (reference sequence). Trimming left V 6 bases short and J 2 bases short, with 12 bases between. The DNA for the CDR3 is TGCAGTGCCCCCCCCTTCGCCACAGATACGCAGTATTTT. Translation: CSAPPFATDTQYF.

The rearrangement uses TRBV9 and TRBJ2-7; D call uncertain. CDR1 and CDR2 (germline): SGDLS, YYNGEE. CDR3 length: 16 amino acids. V dropped 4 bases and J dropped 1 base, with 18 bases sitting between them. CDR3 DNA sequence: TGTGCCAGCAGCCCCTTCGGGCACCAGACGTCCTACGAGCAGTACTTC. This translates into CASSPFGHQTSYEQYF.

This clonotype occurred a few times. The CDR3 here is CASLRRGNNEQFF. In DNA form, the CDR3 reads TGTGCCAGCCTTCGGCGGGGGAACAATGAGCAGTTCTTC. V usage is TRBV7-2 and J usage is TRBJ2-1; 7 bases are shared with TRBD2. The CDR3 spans 13 residues. Trimming took 8 bases from V and 5 from J; bases not matched to a gene: 6. CDR1 is SGHTA, CDR2 FQGNSA, per germline.

This rearrangement joins TRBV14 to TRBJ2-7, with TRBD2 matching 7 bases. The CDR3 sequence is 15 residues long. Per germline, CDR1 SGHDN and CDR2 FVKESK. Trimming cost V 6 bases and J 3 bases; bases outside gene matches: 11. The CDR3 here is CASSLGLTADYEQYF. For the CDR3, the DNA is TGTGCCAGCAGTTTGGGACTAACGGCGGACTACGAGCAGTACTTC.

The chain is built from TRBV20-1 and TRBJ2-7, with no clear D. The CDR3 totals 14 residues. V shed 6 bases and J shed 2 bases, with 17 bases lying between them. Germline V lookup: CDR1 DFQATT, CDR2 SNEGSKA (reference sequence). CDR3 bases: TGCAGTGCCCGCGAAGTCGAGAGGCCCTACGAGCAGTACTTC. Amino acids: CSAREVERPYEQYF.

The CDR3 bases are TGTGCCAGCAGCCCCAGGTCGGGGACCGGAATCATGCGTGGTGAGCAGTACTTC. Encoded protein: CASSPRSGTGIMRGEQYF. The chain carries TRBV9 and TRBJ2-1; D possibly uses TRBD1 or TRBD2 (5 bases each). TRBJ2-7 explains the end of the DNA better; the J call may be wrong. This CDR3 region has 18 residues. In germline, CDR1 is SGDLS, CDR2 YYNGEE.

This clonotype was seen at least ten times. The rearrangement links TRBV29-1 to TRBJ2-1; D possibly corresponds to TRBD1 (6 bases). CDR3 size: 16 residues. Per germline, CDR1 SQVTM and CDR2 ANQGSEA. V lost 1 base to trimming and J lost 0 bases, with 13 bases between them. The CDR3 DNA follows: TGCAGCGTTGAAGCGACAGGCAGGGGCTCCTACAATGAGCAGTTCTTC. It encodes CSVEATGRGSYNEQFF.

J is TRBJ2-1 and V is TRBV12-3 or TRBV12-4; 8 bases fit TRBD2. The CDR3 has 16 residues. V lost 6 bases and J lost 0; bases outside the gene matches: 7. The CDR3 region is CASRHGGASSYNEQFF. The CDR3 coding sequence is TGTGCCAGCAGGCACGGGGGGGCCAGCTCCTACAATGAGCAGTTCTTC.

The table lists this clonotype with a count of one. V gene TRBV6-1 combines with J gene TRBJ2-1; no firm D call. The germline V gene encodes CDR1 MNHNS and CDR2 SASEGT. This CDR3 is built from 13 residues. The V end lost 1 base, the J end lost 8 bases, and 9 bases lay between the germline ends. CDR3 DNA: TGTGCCAGCAGTGAAGTAGTTTCCCATGAGCAGTTCTTC. Translated, it gives CASSEVVSHEQFF.